This T cell receptor beta chain was sequenced for a study of blood T cell repertoires in COVID-19. As to this clone: One end of the junction does not line up with germline, which may come from a read error.

TCRdb keeps only in-frame clones here, not all; method: immunoSEQ multiplex PCR. The sample has a few hundred thousand clones, 75% to 90% seen once; the top ten hold approximately 3.7%. The sequenced material came from peripheral blood. The origin of this receptor is a woman between 18 and 29 years old with acute or convalescent COVID-19.

This chain's CDR3 is CASTTGGEREQYF. The CDR3 DNA follows: TGTGCGAGCACCACAGGGGGCGAGAGGGAGCAGTACTTC. The chain is built from TRBV2 and TRBJ2-7; TRBD1 aligns across 9 bases. The CDR3 has 13 residues. Germline CDR1 is SNHLY and CDR2 is FYNNEI.